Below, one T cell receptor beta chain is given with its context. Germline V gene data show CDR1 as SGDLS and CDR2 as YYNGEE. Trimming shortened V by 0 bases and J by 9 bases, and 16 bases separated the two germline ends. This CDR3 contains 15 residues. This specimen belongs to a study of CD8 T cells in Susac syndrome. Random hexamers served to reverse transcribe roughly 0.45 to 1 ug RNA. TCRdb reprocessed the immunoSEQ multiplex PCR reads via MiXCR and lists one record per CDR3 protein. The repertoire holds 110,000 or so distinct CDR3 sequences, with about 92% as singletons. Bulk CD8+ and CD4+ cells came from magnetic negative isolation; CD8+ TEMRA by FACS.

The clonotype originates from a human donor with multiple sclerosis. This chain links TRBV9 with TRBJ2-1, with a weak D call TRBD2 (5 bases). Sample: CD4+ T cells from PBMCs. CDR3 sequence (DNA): TGTGCCAGCAGCGTAGTGGTGTCCCGAGGGAGTGAGCAGTTCTTC. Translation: CASSVVVSRGSEQFF.